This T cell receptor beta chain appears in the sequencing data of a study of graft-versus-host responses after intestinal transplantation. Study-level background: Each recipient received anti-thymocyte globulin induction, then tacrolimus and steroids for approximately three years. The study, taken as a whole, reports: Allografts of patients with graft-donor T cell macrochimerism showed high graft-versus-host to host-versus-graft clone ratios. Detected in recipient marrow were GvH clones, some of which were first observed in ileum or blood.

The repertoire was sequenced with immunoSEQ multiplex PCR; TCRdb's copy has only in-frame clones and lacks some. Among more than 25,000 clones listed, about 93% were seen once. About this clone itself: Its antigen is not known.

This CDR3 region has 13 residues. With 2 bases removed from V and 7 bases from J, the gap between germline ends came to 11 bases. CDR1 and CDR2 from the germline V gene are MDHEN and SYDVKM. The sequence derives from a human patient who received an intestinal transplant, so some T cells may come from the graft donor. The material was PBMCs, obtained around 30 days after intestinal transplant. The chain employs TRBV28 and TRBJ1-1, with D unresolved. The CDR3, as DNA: TGTGCCAGCAGTTTAAACCGTCTCAGTGAAGCTTTCTTT. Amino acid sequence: CASSLNRLSEAFF.